Presented here are 32 T cell receptor beta chains from one specimen sequenced in a study of low-dose radiotherapy and immunotherapy resistance in tumors. TRAV and TRBV primers primed cDNA for both TCRalpha and TCRbeta. With a constant-region primer and a V-primer adapter, TCRs were subjected to 20 PCR cycles of amplification. From the reads, TCRdb called clonotypes with MiXCR, one entry per CDR3 protein. The table lists tens of thousands of distinct CDR3 sequences, approximately 17% of them singletons, with under 7.5% in the top ten. This sample's time point: before trial treatment. The sample consisted of PBMCs, taken before treatment. The receptors were sampled from a male donor with prostate cancer.

This clonotype was detected many times. The V gene is TRBV4-3, the J gene TRBJ1-1, with D hard to call. This CDR3 has 14 residues. Deletions cut 5 bases from V and 0 bases from J, with 10 bases between. Germline loops: CDR1 LGHNA, CDR2 YSLEER. For the CDR3, the DNA is TGCGCCAGCAGCGTCGGGGTGGTGAACACTGAAGCTTTCTTT. It is translated as CASSVGVVNTEAFF.

This clonotype was detected only a few times. The V and J genes are TRBV11-3 and TRBJ1-2; no firm D call. Germline CDR1 SGHNT, CDR2 YENEEA. V lost 3 bases and J lost 2, with 10 bases in between. This CDR3 contains 14 residues. This chain's CDR3 is CASSLVLKNYGYTF. The CDR3 region has the DNA TGTGCCAGCAGCTTGGTTCTCAAGAACTATGGCTACACCTTC.

This clonotype was seen ten or more times. This rearrangement joins TRBV5-1 to TRBJ2-3, with D unclear. This CDR3 spans 13 amino acids. CDR1 is SGHRS and CDR2 is YFSETQ in the germline V gene. V shed 4 bases and J shed 2 bases, with 8 bases lying between them. For the CDR3, the DNA is TGCGCCAGCAGCCAAGAGAACACAGATACGCAGTATTTT. Translation gives CASSQENTDTQYF.

This clonotype was recorded many times. The chain has TRBV12-3 or TRBV12-4 and TRBJ2-7; no reliable D call. Trimming took 4 bases from V and 3 from J, leaving 10 bases between them. This CDR3 spans 13 amino acids. DNA for the CDR3: TGTGCCAGCAGTTCTCCAGGTATCTACGAGCAGTACTTC. Encoded protein: CASSSPGIYEQYF.

In its sample, this clonotype was seen many times. The V and J genes are TRBV11-2 and TRBJ2-1; D is unresolved. Germline V CDR1 and CDR2: SGHAT, FQNNGV. Trimming removed 0 bases from V and 6 bases from J, with 6 bases in between. This CDR3 has 13 amino acids. The CDR3 coding sequence is TGTGCCAGCAGCTTAGAGGCTAGCAATGAGCAGTTCTTC. It specifies CASSLEASNEQFF.

This clonotype was observed at least ten times. The chain has TRBV5-4 and TRBJ1-2, with TRBD1 matching over 7 bases. J gave up 6 bases and V 5 bases, and 16 bases lay outside the gene matches. The germline V gene has CDR1 SGHNT and CDR2 YYREEE (reference sequence). The CDR3 extends over 16 amino acids. CDR3 sequence reads: CASSLPNRGGGNGYTF. CDR3 nucleotides: TGTGCCAGCAGTTTGCCAAACAGGGGAGGGGGGAATGGCTACACCTTC.

This clonotype was picked up many times. An end of the junction differs from the germline gene, which may be a read error. The rearrangement joins TRBV11-2 to TRBJ2-1, with a weak D call TRBD2 (6 bases). The length of the CDR3 is 13 residues. The germline CDR1 and CDR2 sequences are SGHAT and FQNNGV. The DNA of the CDR3 is TGTGCCAGCAGCACCTCCCCGGGGGATGATCAGTTCTTC. This encodes CASSTSPGDDQFF.

This clonotype has a count of ten or more. The CDR3: CSAGDRSSYEQYF. As DNA, the CDR3 is TGCAGTGCAGGGGACAGGTCCTCCTACGAGCAGTACTTC. The rearrangement links TRBV20-1 to TRBJ2-7; 8 bases fit TRBD1. The V gene's germline CDR1 is DFQATT and CDR2 SNEGSKA (reference sequence). The J segment lost 0 bases and the V segment lost 6 bases, leaving 4 bases of the junction unmatched. This CDR3 spans 13 amino acids.

With regard to this clonotype: A single base separates this from a much larger clone, so it may be a read error. The chain combines TRBV20-1 with TRBJ2-1; D is uncertain. The CDR3 contains 15 residues. Looked up from germline, CDR1 is DFQATT and CDR2 is SNEGSKA (reference sequence). The V end lost 6 bases, the J end lost 10 bases, and 25 bases lay between the germline ends. CDR3 coding DNA: TGCAGTGCCTTCAAATCCACAGACACCTACTACGAGCAGTTCTTC. This sequence encodes CSAFKSTDTYYEQFF.

As concerns this clonotype: This could be a read error, since a much larger clone is one nucleotide away. The J gene is TRBJ2-7, the V gene TRBV30; D not resolved. Trimming took 0 bases from V and 6 from J, leaving 15 bases between them. CDR1 is GTSNPN, CDR2 SVGIG, per germline (reference sequence). The CDR3 contains 14 residues. CDR3 sequence reads: CAWSVSAGAAEQYF. The CDR3 region has the DNA TGTGCCTGGAGTGTATCGGCTGGCGCAGCCGAGCAGTACTTC.

This clonotype was seen repeatedly, ten times or more. The J gene is TRBJ2-7, the V gene TRBV6-2 or TRBV6-3; 7 bases are a match to TRBD2. After removal of 10 bases from V and 2 bases from J, the junction contained 11 bases not matched to a gene. Germline values: CDR1 MNHEY, CDR2 SVGEGT. This CDR3 region has 14 residues. The DNA for the CDR3 is TGTGCCATTACTAGGCGGGAGTCACCCTACGAGCAGTACTTC. Encoded protein: CAITRRESPYEQYF.

In regard to this clonotype: No DNA is shown, since the ends of the CDR3 on it are uncertain; the CDR3 is the one TCRdb lists. The chain is built from TRBV5-1 and TRBJ2-2; the table assigns TRBD1, which was not confirmed against the DNA. CDR1 and CDR2 from the germline V gene are SGHRS and YFSETQ. The CDR3 is 18 residues long, counting both termini. The CDR3: CASSLGVWTGDTGELFFF.

About this clonotype: A far larger clone is one base from this, pointing to a likely read error. The J gene is TRBJ2-7, the V gene TRBV28; 10 bases fit TRBD1. This CDR3 spans 14 amino acids. From germline, CDR1 is MDHEN and CDR2 SYDVKM. CDR3 nucleotide sequence: TGTGGAACCTGCAGGACAGGGGGTTACAATGAGCAGTACTTC. Translated: CGTCRTGGYNEQYF. Combining the CDR3 with reference TRBV28 and TRBJ2-7 gives the whole variable domain DVKVTQSSRYLVKRTGEKVFLECVQDMDHENMFWYRQDPGLGLRLIYFSYDVKMKEKGDIPEGYSVSREKKERFSLILESASTNQTSMYLCGTCRTGGYNEQYFGPGTRLTVT.

Many counts were recorded for this clonotype. The CDR3 nucleotides are TGTGACACCGGTGTCAGGGGCTACGAGCAGTACTTC. Residues: CDTGVRGYEQYF. The J gene is TRBJ2-7, the V gene TRBV28, with a tentative D call TRBD1 (6 bases). CDR1 and CDR2 (germline): MDHEN, SYDVKM. The CDR3 has 12 amino acids.

This clonotype was counted many times. The chain joins TRBV20-1 to TRBJ1-3; TRBD1 is a possible D gene (6 bases). In germline, CDR1 is DFQATT, CDR2 SNEGSKA (reference sequence). This CDR3 comprises 15 residues. Trimming stripped 5 bases from V and 0 bases from J, with 14 bases between. The CDR3 coding sequence is TGCAGTGCTCAGGGGACAACCCGCTCTGGAAACACCATATATTTT. Amino acids: CSAQGTTRSGNTIYF.

Ten or more counts support this clonotype. The rearrangement uses TRBV15 and TRBJ2-3; weak D call: TRBD1 (6 bases). The CDR3 spans 15 residues. CDR1 and CDR2 (germline): LNHNV, YYDKDF (reference sequence). V was trimmed by 5 bases and J by 0 bases, leaving 12 bases between them. CDR3 region: CATSSRDTSTDTQYF. In DNA form, the CDR3 reads TGTGCCACCAGCTCTCGGGACACCAGCACAGATACGCAGTATTTT.

This clonotype has a count of ten or more. This chain joins TRBV7-2 and TRBJ2-1, with TRBD2 identical over 8 bases. The CDR3 has 13 residues. With 1 base clipped from V and 16 bases from J, the junction kept 9 bases outside the gene matches. The germline gives CDR1 SGHTA, CDR2 FQGNSA. This CDR3 is CASSLVSAGAYFF. CDR3 DNA: TGTGCCAGCAGCTTAGTCTCAGCGGGGGCTTATTTCTTC.

This clonotype occurred many times. The genes are TRBV18 and TRBJ1-3; perhaps TRBD1 as D (6 bases). From germline, CDR1 is KGHSH and CDR2 LQKENI. The germline V and J ends were trimmed by 3 bases and 0 bases, with 9 bases remaining between them. CDR3 length: 15 residues. CDR3 coding DNA: TGTGCCAGCTCACCGGGACAAGACTCTGGAAACACCATATATTTT. Encoded protein: CASSPGQDSGNTIYF.

This clonotype occurred many times. The chain links TRBV6-5 to TRBJ2-1; unclear D gene. With 8 bases removed from V and 9 bases from J, the gap between germline ends came to 23 bases. Germline V gives CDR1 MNHEY, CDR2 SVGAGI. The CDR3 extends over 15 amino acids. Here the CDR3 DNA reads TGTGCCAGCGGGCCGGGTCTCGAGGCAATTAGTGAGCAGTTCTTC. Amino acids: CASGPGLEAISEQFF.

This clonotype was seen many times. The V gene is TRBV6-1, the J gene TRBJ2-6; D call uncertain. V lost 5 bases and J 0 bases, leaving 11 bases between the germline ends. This CDR3 has 16 residues. From germline, CDR1 is MNHNS and CDR2 SASEGT. This chain's CDR3 is CASSQPSSSGANVLTF. CDR3 sequence (DNA): TGTGCCAGCAGTCAACCTTCGAGCTCTGGGGCCAACGTCCTGACTTTC.

This sequence joins TRBV28 and TRBJ1-5, with D possibly being TRBD1 (5 bases). Trimming took 6 bases from V and 7 from J, leaving 19 bases between them. The length of the CDR3 is 15 residues. Per the germline V gene, CDR1 is MDHEN and CDR2 is SYDVKM. The CDR3 here is CASSLRRGEGQPQHF. Here the CDR3 DNA reads TGTGCCAGCAGCCTGCGTAGAGGGGAGGGGCAGCCCCAGCATTTT.

In this sample, this clonotype turned up many times. This chain connects TRBV4-3 to TRBJ2-1, with no clear D. Per the germline V gene, CDR1 is LGHNA and CDR2 is YSLEER. This CDR3 spans 16 amino acids. Trimming cost V 4 bases and J 0 bases, with 13 bases left between them. CDR3 nucleotide sequence: TGCGCCAGCAGCCTCATGGGCCCGAGCTCCTACAATGAGCAGTTCTTC. Amino acid sequence: CASSLMGPSSYNEQFF.

Comment on this clonotype: Since a much larger clone is just one base distant, this may be a read error. The rearrangement links TRBV7-2 to TRBJ1-4; 7 nucleotides agree with TRBD1. This CDR3 is built from 16 residues. The junction had 14 bases not matched to a gene; V was cut back by 5 bases and J by 8 bases. Germline CDR1 and CDR2: SGHTA and FQGNSA. Here the CDR3 reads CASSNPWEGAREKLFF. The DNA for the CDR3 is TGTGCCAGCAGCAACCCTTGGGAGGGGGCGAGGGAAAAACTGTTTTTT.

This chain links TRBV7-2 with TRBJ2-1, with TRBD2 identical over 10 bases. Per germline, CDR1 SGHTA and CDR2 FQGNSA. Unmatched junction bases numbered 1, after V lost 5 bases and J lost 6 bases. This CDR3 comprises 13 residues. In DNA, the CDR3 is TGTGCCAGCAGCCCTAGCGGGGGCAATGAGCAGTTCTTC. Encoded protein: CASSPSGGNEQFF.

In this sample, this clonotype turned up many times. The CDR3 loop is CACAEARGNQPQHF. CDR3 coding DNA: TGTGCCTGCGCAGAGGCTCGAGGCAATCAGCCCCAGCATTTT. The chain joins TRBV30 to TRBJ1-5; D is undetermined. Germline V CDR1 and CDR2: GTSNPN, SVGIG (reference sequence). V dropped 6 bases and J dropped 2 bases, with 14 bases sitting between them. This CDR3 has 14 amino acids.

This clonotype was seen repeatedly, ten times or more. This sequence joins TRBV27 and TRBJ2-7, with D tentatively TRBD1 or TRBD2 (5 bases each). The CDR3 covers 13 residues. Trimming removed 0 bases from V and 3 bases from J, with 6 bases in between. Germline V gives CDR1 MNHEY, CDR2 SMNVEV (reference sequence). The CDR3 sequence is CASSLSGGYEQYF. CDR3 bases: TGTGCCAGCAGTTTATCTGGGGGCTACGAGCAGTACTTC.

This clonotype was counted ten times or more. The V gene is TRBV6-5, the J gene TRBJ2-3; D might be TRBD2 (7 bases). The CDR3 is 16 residues long. Germline CDR1 and CDR2: MNHEY and SVGAGI. Trimming pared 0 bases from V and 3 bases from J, leaving 13 bases between. The CDR3 nucleotides read TGTGCCAGCAGTTACTCCGCGGGGGCCCCAACAGATACGCAGTATTTT. It is translated as CASSYSAGAPTDTQYF.

This clonotype was found many times. This chain joins TRBV2 and TRBJ2-1, with D possibly TRBD2 on 5 matching bases. This CDR3 has 15 amino acids. V lost 10 bases, J lost 0 bases, and 16 bases lay in between. Germline assignment: CDR1 SNHLY and CDR2 FYNNEI. CDR3 sequence (DNA): TGTGCCACCCGCGGAGTCGGAGGCTCCTACAATGAGCAGTTCTTC. As protein: CATRGVGGSYNEQFF.

This clonotype has a count of ten or more. The chain carries TRBV3-1 and TRBJ2-1; 9 nucleotides align to TRBD2. J was trimmed by 4 bases and V by 0 bases; bases with no gene match: 7. In germline, CDR1 is LGHDT, CDR2 YNNKEL (reference sequence). The CDR3 totals 17 residues. The CDR3: CASSQDPAGGPYNEQFF. In nucleotides, the CDR3 is TGTGCCAGCAGCCAAGATCCGGCGGGGGGGCCATACAATGAGCAGTTCTTC.

This clonotype appeared many times. The chain couples TRBV4-1 to TRBJ2-7; 9 bases line up with TRBD2. The CDR3 runs 15 residues. Per germline, CDR1 MGHRA and CDR2 YSYEKL. J was trimmed by 0 bases and V by 2 bases; bases with no gene match: 2. In DNA form, the CDR3 reads TGCGCCAGCAGCCAACTAGCGGGGAGCTCCTACGAGCAGTACTTC. Translated: CASSQLAGSSYEQYF.

This clonotype was recorded many times. The CDR3 loop reads CATSRVIANYGYTF. CDR3 DNA: TGTGCCACCAGCAGAGTGATAGCTAACTATGGCTACACCTTC. This chain joins TRBV15 and TRBJ1-2; D unclear. Germline CDR1 LNHNV, CDR2 YYDKDF (reference sequence). The V end lost 1 base, the J end lost 0 bases, and 6 bases lay between the germline ends. This CDR3 spans 14 amino acids.

This clonotype was seen many times. The chain combines TRBV20-1 with TRBJ1-6, with D possibly TRBD1 on 5 matching bases. Germline loops: CDR1 DFQATT, CDR2 SNEGSKA (reference sequence). This CDR3 has 13 amino acids. V was cut by 3 bases and J by 8 bases, with 11 bases left in between. Here the CDR3 reads CSASLQADSPLHF. The CDR3 region has the DNA TGCAGTGCTAGTCTACAGGCTGATTCACCCCTCCACTTT.